These T cell receptor beta chains were read from a single sample in a study of T cell clones after liver transplantation. Here immunoSEQ multiplex PCR was the method, and the copy in TCRdb shows in-frame clones only, minus some. The sample consists of about 15,000 clones, about nine tenths of them appearing once. The input for sequencing was CD8+ T cells from blood, taken before liver transplant. The receptor set was obtained from a human donor who received a liver transplant. The CDR3 runs from the conserved cysteine through the conserved F or W. The D gene is left open where the match is weak. Some rows mark clone size as missing; the rest say once, few, many or name a class of expanded clone.

cdr3_nt cdr3_aa j_call clone_size d_call v_call
TGTGCCAGCAGCTTAGTCTCCTACGAGCAGTACTTC CASSLVSYEQYF TRBJ2-7 - - TRBV7-9
TGTGCCAGCAGTTTAAGCACAGGGCTCCACAATGAGCAGTTCTTC CASSLSTGLHNEQFF TRBJ2-1 - - TRBV28
TGTGCCAGCCATAGACTCTATGGCTACACCTTC CASHRLYGYTF TRBJ1-2 - - TRBV2
TGTGCCAGCAGCGTCGGACTAGCGGGAGTCGGAGAGACCCAGTACTTC CASSVGLAGVGETQYF TRBJ2-5 - TRBD2 TRBV9
TGTGCCAGCAGTTCCTACAGGGCTTCCTACAATGAGCAGTTCTTC CASSSYRASYNEQFF TRBJ2-1 - - TRBV27
TGTGCCAGCAGTTTAACGGTAGCGGGCACAGATACGCAGTATTTT CASSLTVAGTDTQYF TRBJ2-3 - - TRBV27
TGCGCCAGCAGCCAAGGGCTAGCGGGGGTCTCTGGGGCCAACGTCCTGACTTTC CASSQGLAGVSGANVLTF TRBJ2-6 - TRBD2 TRBV4-3
TGTGCCAGCAAGTTAGCGGGAGAAGGTATCGAGCAGTACTTC CASKLAGEGIEQYF TRBJ2-7 - TRBD2 TRBV27
TGTGCCACCAGCAGAGTCGCGGGCCAACTCCGCCAAGAGACCCAGTACTTC CATSRVAGQLRQETQYF TRBJ2-5 - - TRBV15
TGTGCCAGCAGCCACCAGTTAGCGGGAGAGGAATTCGATGAGCAGTTCTTC CASSHQLAGEEFDEQFF TRBJ2-1 - TRBD2 TRBV28
TGCGCCAGCAGCCAAGATCCCACAGATACGCAGTATTTT CASSQDPTDTQYF TRBJ2-3 - - TRBV4-1
TGTGCCAGCAGTCCGGACCTCTTCGGCACTGAAGCTTTCTTT CASSPDLFGTEAFF TRBJ1-1 - - TRBV6-5
TGTGCCAGCAGTTACGGCGGCCGATCCCGAGAGACCCAGTACTTC CASSYGGRSRETQYF TRBJ2-5 once - TRBV6-5
TGTGCCAGCAGCGCCGGTGAGGTCGAGCAGTTCTTC CASSAGEVEQFF TRBJ2-1 - - TRBV9
TGCAGCGCCATGACAGGGAACTCTGGAAACACCATATATTTT CSAMTGNSGNTIYF TRBJ1-3 - TRBD1 TRBV29-1
TGTGCCAGCAGTTTAGGGGCGGCCCAGAGCGAGCAGTACTTC CASSLGAAQSEQYF TRBJ2-7 - - TRBV27
TGTGCCAGCAGCGGCCGACAGGGGGCGAACCAAACTGAAGCTTTCTTT CASSGRQGANQTEAFF TRBJ1-1 - TRBD1 TRBV9
TGCGCCAGCAGCTTCTACGGTGGCCCCCCCTACGAGCAGTACTTC CASSFYGGPPYEQYF TRBJ2-7 - - TRBV5-1
TGTGCCAGCAGCTTAGATCCGGCGGATTATGGCTACACCTTC CASSLDPADYGYTF TRBJ1-2 - - TRBV11-2
TGCGCCAGCAGCTTACGGGGGCAGTATGAAAAACTGTTTTTT CASSLRGQYEKLFF TRBJ1-4 - - TRBV5-1
TGCGCCAGCAGCCAAACCTACGGGACCAATGAGCAGTTCTTC CASSQTYGTNEQFF TRBJ2-1 - - TRBV4-1
TGTGCCAGCAGCCCGAGGGGCCAGGACTATGGCTACACCTTC CASSPRGQDYGYTF TRBJ1-2 - - TRBV9
TGCGCCAGCAGCCAAGACAGTGAGGCCGGGGAGCTGTTTTTT CASSQDSEAGELFF TRBJ2-2 - - TRBV4-1
TGTGCCAGCAGTTCCGGGGGGTGGACTGAAGCTTTCTTT CASSSGGWTEAFF TRBJ1-1 - - TRBV6-5
TGTGCCAGCAGCTGGGGGGGACCCCAAGAGACCCAGTACTTC CASSWGGPQETQYF TRBJ2-5 - TRBD2 TRBV13
TGTGCCAGCAGCGTATTCCGGGACCGAGGGGAGACCCAGTACTTC CASSVFRDRGETQYF TRBJ2-5 - - TRBV9
TGCGCCAGCAGCCAGGAACTTGGGGACTTCTCCTACGAGCAGTACTTC CASSQELGDFSYEQYF TRBJ2-7 - - TRBV4-3
TGCGCCAGCAGCCAAGACCGGGAGGGGACCCGACATACGCAGTATTTT CASSQDREGTRHTQYF TRBJ2-3 - TRBD2 TRBV4-1
TGTGCCAGCAGCGCAGGGCAAATACGCTCGGTTGATGACAATGAGCAGTTCTTC CASSAGQIRSVDDNEQFF TRBJ2-1 - - TRBV9
TGTGCCATCAGTGAAGCTTTCTTT CAISEAFF TRBJ1-1 once - TRBV10-3
TGTGCCATCAGAGCACAGGGTTACGAAAGCACTGAAGCTTTCTTT CAIRAQGYESTEAFF TRBJ1-1 - - TRBV10-3
TGTGCCAGCAGTGAAGAGCCCGGGTACACAGATACGCAGTATTTT CASSEEPGYTDTQYF TRBJ2-3 - - TRBV2
TGTGCCAGCAGCTTAGGGGAGACAGGGGCCGAGCCCCAGCATTTT CASSLGETGAEPQHF TRBJ1-5 few TRBD1 TRBV7-9
TGTGCCAGCAGCTGGCCAGGGAGTGAGCAGTACTTC CASSWPGSEQYF TRBJ2-7 - - TRBV11-2
TGTGCCAGCAGTTTACAGGGGGCGAGTCAGCCCCAGCATTTT CASSLQGASQPQHF TRBJ1-5 - TRBD1 TRBV27
TGTGCCAGCAGGACTAGCGGGAGGGCCAATGAGCAGTTCTTC CASRTSGRANEQFF TRBJ2-1 once TRBD2 TRBV6-5
TGTGCCAGCAGCTTAGGAGACAGGGGTAGAGAGACCCAGTACTTC CASSLGDRGRETQYF TRBJ2-5 - TRBD1 TRBV7-2
TGTGCCAGCAGCTCCATATCCCGGGGCCCGGGCGAGCAGTACTTC CASSSISRGPGEQYF TRBJ2-7 few - TRBV27
TGTGCCAGCAGCGCGGGTCTCCCAGATACGCAGTATTTT CASSAGLPDTQYF TRBJ2-3 - - TRBV5-8
TGTGCCAGCAGCTTATTTGAGGGTGGGACCTGGGAGACCCAGTACTTC CASSLFEGGTWETQYF TRBJ2-5 - - TRBV11-2
TGTGCCAGCAGCAAGAGCGGGAGTCCTTACGAGCAGTACTTC CASSKSGSPYEQYF TRBJ2-7 - TRBD2 TRBV9
TGTGCCAGCAGCCTATCCGTCCCAGAGACCCAGTACTTC CASSLSVPETQYF TRBJ2-5 - - TRBV7-9
TGCAGCGTTGAGGGGACAGGCCGCACAGATACGCAGTATTTT CSVEGTGRTDTQYF TRBJ2-3 once TRBD1 TRBV29-1
TGTGCCAGTAGTATGCTTAGGACAGGGCTAACCTACGAGCAGTACTTC CASSMLRTGLTYEQYF TRBJ2-7 once TRBD1 TRBV19
TGTGCCAGCCACTGGCTTGACGGGAGCTCCTACAATGAGCAGTTCTTC CASHWLDGSSYNEQFF TRBJ2-1 - - TRBV6-4
TGCAGCGTTGAAAGTCGGAGGGGGGGGAACACTGAAGCTTTCTTT CSVESRRGGNTEAFF TRBJ1-1 - - TRBV29-1
TGTGCCAGTAGTATCGACAGGGAGGGTTTCCATCAGCCCCAGCATTTT CASSIDREGFHQPQHF TRBJ1-5 once TRBD1 TRBV19